The subject of this entry is one T cell receptor beta chain. The data are from a study of blood T cell repertoires in COVID-19. Assay used: immunoSEQ multiplex PCR; TCRdb lists only in-frame clones, some missing. The sample comprises around 270,000 clones, approximately 83% of which are singletons, and more than 3.5% rests with the top ten. The V segment lost 6 bases and the J segment 6 bases; nucleotides outside the gene matches: 10. Per the germline V gene, CDR1 is SNHLY and CDR2 is FYNNEI. The CDR3 totals 14 residues. The chain uses TRBV2 and TRBJ2-7, with TRBD1 identical over 8 bases. This clonotype originated in a woman in her 30s who had recovered from COVID-19. The specimen sequenced was PBMCs or T cells enriched from blood (not recorded which). This chain's CDR3 is CASSLDRETSEQYF. DNA for the CDR3: TGTGCCAGCAGCCTGGACAGGGAGACCAGCGAGCAGTACTTC.